The 12 T cell receptor beta chains listed next were all sequenced from one sample in a study of blood T cells in healthy people across ages. Alongside a J-beta primer mix, a sample-barcoded 5' primer served in a second PCR lasting roughly 7 to 11 cycles. TCRdb re-analysed the 5' RACE reads in MiXCR, keeping a single row per CDR3 protein. Here the sample spans 1.5 million to 2 million distinct CDR3 sequences, 49% being singletons. Material for sequencing was blood. Receptors were obtained from a woman between 40 and 55 years old in good health.

J is TRBJ1-2 and V is TRBV4-3, with D unresolved. The CDR3 extends over 15 amino acids. Germline loops: CDR1 LGHNA, CDR2 YSLEER. Trimming cost V 0 bases and J 4 bases, with 12 bases left between them. The CDR3 sequence is CASSQDWRGSYGYTF. In nucleotides, the CDR3 is TGCGCCAGCAGCCAAGATTGGCGGGGTAGCTATGGCTACACCTTC.

The chain links TRBV5-1 to TRBJ2-1; 8 bases match TRBD1. TRBJ2-7 explains the end of the DNA better; the J call may be wrong. Germline assignment: CDR1 SGHRS and CDR2 YFSETQ. This CDR3 region has 17 residues. The CDR3 here is CASSPSLLGQALNEQYF. In nucleotides, the CDR3 is TGCGCCAGCAGCCCTAGTCTTCTGGGACAGGCCCTCAATGAGCAGTACTTC.

This clonotype has a handful of counts. This chain joins TRBV20-1 and TRBJ2-5, with 10 bases fitting TRBD2. Germline V gene data show CDR1 as DFQATT and CDR2 as SNEGSKA (reference sequence). J was trimmed by 3 bases and V by 4 bases; bases with no gene match: 14. The CDR3 has 17 residues. CDR3 loop: CSANGPLAGAREETQYF. CDR3 nucleotides: TGCAGTGCTAACGGACCTCTAGCGGGGGCCAGAGAAGAGACCCAGTACTTC.

The chain joins TRBV11-1 to TRBJ2-7, with no clear D. CDR3 length equals 13 residues. CDR1 SGHAT and CDR2 FQDESV come from the germline V gene (reference sequence). The V end was cut by 3 bases, the J end by 4 bases, with 10 bases between. The DNA for the CDR3 is TGTGCCAGCAGCTTGACTTGGGATTACGAGCAGTACTTC. Translation: CASSLTWDYEQYF.

This clonotype was recorded a few times. The J gene is TRBJ2-4, the V gene TRBV20-1, with D possibly being TRBD1 (6 bases). The CDR3 covers 15 residues. The germline gives CDR1 DFQATT, CDR2 SNEGSKA (reference sequence). The CDR3 DNA reads TGCAGCGGGGATGGGCGGGTAATAGGGGGAAACATTCAGTACTTC. Translating gives CSGDGRVIGGNIQYF.

This clonotype was seen only a few times. CDR3 nucleotide sequence: TGTGCCAGCAGTTTTAACAGCGGGGGTCACGAGACCCAGTACTTC. It translates to CASSFNSGGHETQYF. The genes are TRBV7-2 and TRBJ2-5; 8 bases are shared with TRBD2. Germline V lookup: CDR1 SGHTA, CDR2 FQGNSA. The CDR3 sequence is 15 residues long. J was trimmed by 5 bases and V by 6 bases; bases with no gene match: 11.

A few counts support this clonotype. V usage is TRBV7-8 and J usage is TRBJ1-5; TRBD1 might be the D (5 bases). V was shortened by 1 base and J by 3 bases, with 10 bases between the two germline ends. The CDR3 contains 15 residues. Germline assignment: CDR1 SGHVS and CDR2 FQNEAQ. The CDR3 loop is CASSLGLGVNQPQHF. CDR3 DNA sequence: TGTGCCAGCAGCTTAGGTTTGGGGGTCAATCAGCCCCAGCATTTT.

This clonotype has just a few counts. V usage is TRBV28 and J usage is TRBJ2-4; 8 bases fit TRBD1. The assigned J gene may be wrong: the sequence end matches TRBJ2-7 better. This CDR3 region has 15 residues. Germline loops: CDR1 MDHEN, CDR2 SYDVKM. CDR3 sequence: CASSSFAQGADEQYF. Written as DNA, the CDR3 is TGTGCCAGCAGTTCCTTCGCGCAGGGGGCGGACGAGCAGTACTTC.

The chain is built from TRBV29-1 and TRBJ2-1; 11 bases are shared with TRBD2. After removal of 4 bases from V and 4 bases from J, the junction contained 3 bases not matched to a gene. This CDR3 region has 14 residues. Germline loops: CDR1 SQVTM, CDR2 ANQGSEA. In nucleotides, the CDR3 is TGCAGCGTTGCCCCTAGCGGGGGGTACAATGAGCAGTTCTTC. This sequence encodes CSVAPSGGYNEQFF.

This clonotype was seen ten or more times. The J gene is TRBJ2-3, the V gene TRBV4-3, with a tentative D call TRBD2 (5 bases). TRBJ2-5 matches the DNA end more closely, so the J call is doubtful. The germline V gene encodes CDR1 LGHNA and CDR2 YSLEER. The CDR3 consists of 13 residues. Here the CDR3 reads CASSQDRAGTQYF. As DNA, the CDR3 is TGCGCCAGCAGCCAAGATCGGGCGGGGACCCAGTACTTC.

A few counts support this clonotype. The gene calls are TRBV27 and TRBJ2-3; D not resolved. The CDR3 runs to 16 residues. Trimming removed 6 bases at V and 4 bases at J, with 20 bases between. Germline V gene sequence: CDR1 MNHEY, CDR2 SMNVEV (reference sequence). The CDR3 loop is CASSERPTPAPDTQYF. The CDR3 DNA reads as TGTGCCAGCAGCGAACGCCCCACCCCAGCCCCAGATACGCAGTATTTT.

This chain links TRBV7-2 with TRBJ1-2, with TRBD1 identical over 8 bases. The CDR3 is 16 residues long. Germline V gene sequence: CDR1 SGHTA, CDR2 FQGNSA. V dropped 1 base and J dropped 4; count of bases not matched to a gene: 8. In DNA form, the CDR3 reads TGTGCCAGCAGCTTAGGGACAGGGACGACCAGCTATGGCTACACCTTC. It yields the protein CASSLGTGTTSYGYTF.